This TCR beta chain derives from a study of Ad26.COV2.S vaccination and SARS-CoV-2 variants. The treatment was: around 19 received Ad26.COV2.S at low or high dose, single or two shots; five or six received placebo; per-sample allocation not given. After the first vaccine or placebo injection, samples were drawn on day 63. CDR1 and CDR2 (germline): MRHNA, SNTAGT. Trimming cost V 4 bases and J 3 bases, with 16 bases left between them. CDR3 length: 15 amino acids. TCRdb's table, derived via immunoSEQ multiplex PCR, lists solely in-frame clones and lacks some. Here the sample spans roughly 420,000 clones, 70% to 90% being singletons.

The chain employs TRBV6-4 and TRBJ2-7; possibly TRBD2 for D (6 bases). Sequencing used peripheral blood, obtained in a trial of Ad26.COV2.S vaccine versus placebo. This TCR was recovered from a person between 18 and 60 years old who received the Ad26.COV2.S COVID-19 vaccine or a placebo. The CDR3 sequence is CASSAHMGTLYEQYF. As DNA, the CDR3 is TGTGCCAGCAGTGCTCATATGGGGACTCTCTACGAGCAGTACTTC.